Each of the 10 T cell receptor beta chains below was sequenced from the same sample in a study of blood T cell repertoires in COVID-19. The repertoire was sequenced with immunoSEQ multiplex PCR; TCRdb's copy has only in-frame clones and lacks some. Among approximately 150,000 clones, about 85% were seen once, and the ten largest hold about 2.8%. The specimen sequenced was peripheral blood. The receptors here all came from a human donor with acute or convalescent COVID-19. The donor label of this sample is uncertain.

This chain uses TRBV15 with TRBJ2-7; 10 nucleotides line up with TRBD1. The CDR3 has 15 residues. V was clipped by 1 base and J by 6 bases; unmatched bases: 6. Looked up from germline, CDR1 is LNHNV and CDR2 is YYDKDF (reference sequence). The DNA for the CDR3 is TGTGCCACCAGCAGAGGGGGGACAGGGGAGCGCGAGCAGTACTTC. Translation: CATSRGGTGEREQYF.

The chain couples TRBV7-2 to TRBJ2-7; D might be TRBD2 (6 bases). Germline V lookup: CDR1 SGHTA, CDR2 FQGNSA. The ends were cut back, 0 bases at V and 2 bases at J, with 11 bases in the middle. CDR3 length equals 15 residues. CDR3 loop: CASSLAGLGAYEQYV. As DNA, the CDR3 is TGTGCCAGCAGCTTAGCGGGACTGGGGGCCTACGAGCAGTACGTC.

This clone was seen once. This chain links TRBV2 with TRBJ2-5, with a weak D call TRBD1 (5 bases). The CDR3 consists of 12 residues. The ends were cut back, 6 bases at V and 5 bases at J, with 10 bases in the middle. CDR1 is SNHLY, CDR2 FYNNEI, per germline. This chain's CDR3 is CASSKGQETQYF. CDR3 bases: TGTGCCAGCAGCAAGGGGCAGGAGACCCAGTACTTC.

The V and J genes are TRBV18 and TRBJ2-7; TRBD2 is a possible D gene (5 bases). CDR3 size: 13 residues. Germline CDR1 is KGHSH and CDR2 is LQKENI. V was pared by 0 bases and J by 4 bases, with 7 bases between. CDR3 nucleotides: TGTGCCAGCTCACCACCGAGAGGGTACGAGCAGTACTTC. Translating gives CASSPPRGYEQYF. Using reference TRBV18 and TRBJ2-7 for the parts outside the CDR3, the full variable domain is NAGVMQNPRHLVRRRGQEARLRCSPMKGHSHVYWYRQLPEEGLKFMVYLQKENIIDESGMPKERFSAEFPKEGPSILRIQQVVRGDSAAYFCASSPPRGYEQYFGPGTRLTVT.

In the case of this clone: Its ends do not fully match the called genes, so a read error is possible. V usage is TRBV3-1 (or the pseudogene TRBV3-2) and J usage is TRBJ1-2, with 9 bases fitting TRBD1. This CDR3 has 15 amino acids. Germline V lookup: CDR1 LGHDT, CDR2 YNNKEL (reference sequence). The CDR3 sequence is CASSLRDRVNFGYTF. CDR3 nucleotides: TGTGCCAGCAGCCTCAGGGACAGGGTGAACTTTGGCTACACCTTC.

J is TRBJ2-3 and V is TRBV5-4; D unresolved. The germline CDR1 and CDR2 sequences are SGHNT and YYREEE (reference sequence). V lost 4 bases, J lost 0 bases, and 6 bases lay in between. The CDR3 runs 13 residues. The CDR3 spells CASSDGSTDTQYF. The CDR3 DNA follows: TGTGCCAGCAGCGACGGGAGCACAGATACGCAGTATTTT.

The chain is built from TRBV29-1 and TRBJ2-5; 8 bases match TRBD1. The CDR3 totals 12 residues. V shed 6 bases, J shed 3 bases, and the junction held 3 bases outside the gene matches. Germline CDR1 reads SQVTM; CDR2 reads ANQGSEA. CDR3 residues: CSVGQVEETQYF. The CDR3 DNA reads as TGCAGCGTGGGACAGGTCGAAGAGACCCAGTACTTC.

The chain is built from TRBV24-1 and TRBJ1-5, with D possibly TRBD1 on 6 matching bases. Looked up from germline, CDR1 is KGHDR and CDR2 is SFDVKD. Trimming cost V 1 base and J 12 bases, with 12 bases left between them. CDR3 length: 13 amino acids. CDR3 DNA sequence: TGTGCCACCAGTGATTTAGGACAGCGCGGCCAGCATTTT. Its translation is CATSDLGQRGQHF.

The chain links TRBV7-6 to TRBJ1-1; possibly TRBD1 for D (6 bases). The germline V and J ends were trimmed by 2 bases and 4 bases, with 11 bases remaining between them. Germline lookup yields CDR1 SGHVS and CDR2 FNYEAQ. The CDR3 totals 14 residues. The CDR3 DNA follows: TGTGCCAGCAGCTTACAGGGGCTGGGCACTGAAGCTTTCTTT. This encodes CASSLQGLGTEAFF.

The V and J genes are TRBV7-3 and TRBJ1-6, with TRBD1 as a possible D gene (5 bases). V was trimmed by 3 bases and J by 3 bases, leaving 9 bases between them. Germline CDR1 reads SGHTA; CDR2 reads FQGTGA. This CDR3 comprises 15 residues. For the CDR3, the DNA is TGTGCCAGCAGCTTGGGGAGGGGCTATAATTCACCCCTCCACTTT. Its protein product is CASSLGRGYNSPLHF.